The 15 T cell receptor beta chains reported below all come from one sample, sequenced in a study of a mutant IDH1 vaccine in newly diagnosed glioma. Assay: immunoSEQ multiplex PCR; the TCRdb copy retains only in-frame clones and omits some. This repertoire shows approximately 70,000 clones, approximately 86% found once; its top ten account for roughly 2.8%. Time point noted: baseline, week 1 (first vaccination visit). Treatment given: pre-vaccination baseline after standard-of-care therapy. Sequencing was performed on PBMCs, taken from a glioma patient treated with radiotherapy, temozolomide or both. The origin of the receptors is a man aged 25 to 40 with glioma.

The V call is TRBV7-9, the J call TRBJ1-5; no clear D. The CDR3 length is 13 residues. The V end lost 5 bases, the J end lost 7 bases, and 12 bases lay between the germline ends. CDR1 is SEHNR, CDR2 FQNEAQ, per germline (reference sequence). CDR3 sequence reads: CASSESLAQPQHF. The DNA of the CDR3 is TGTGCCAGCAGCGAATCCTTAGCCCAGCCCCAGCATTTT.

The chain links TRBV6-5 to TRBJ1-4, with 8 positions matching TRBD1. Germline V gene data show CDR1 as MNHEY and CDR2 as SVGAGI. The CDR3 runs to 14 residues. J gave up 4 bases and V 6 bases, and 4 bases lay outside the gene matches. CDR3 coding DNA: TGTGCCAGCAGGGTGACAGGGGATAATGAAAAACTGTTTTTT. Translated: CASRVTGDNEKLFF.

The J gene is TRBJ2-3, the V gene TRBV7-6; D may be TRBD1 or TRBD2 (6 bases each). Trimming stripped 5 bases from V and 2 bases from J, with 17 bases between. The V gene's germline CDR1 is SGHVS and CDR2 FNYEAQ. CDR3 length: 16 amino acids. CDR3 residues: CASSPSATGHTDTQYF. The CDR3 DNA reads TGTGCCAGCAGCCCTAGCGCGACAGGCCACACAGATACGCAGTATTTT.

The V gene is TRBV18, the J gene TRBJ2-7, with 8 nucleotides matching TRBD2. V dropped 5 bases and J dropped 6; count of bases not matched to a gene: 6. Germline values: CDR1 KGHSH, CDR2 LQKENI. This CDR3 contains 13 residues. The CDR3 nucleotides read TGTGCCAGCTCATCCGCTAGCGGGCTCGAGCAGTACTTC. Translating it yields CASSSASGLEQYF.

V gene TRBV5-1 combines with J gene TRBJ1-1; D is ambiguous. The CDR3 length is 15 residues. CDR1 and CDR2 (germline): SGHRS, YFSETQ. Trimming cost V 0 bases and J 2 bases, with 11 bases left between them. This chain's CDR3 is CASSLVPGANTEAFF. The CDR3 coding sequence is TGCGCCAGCAGCTTGGTACCTGGAGCAAACACTGAAGCTTTCTTT.

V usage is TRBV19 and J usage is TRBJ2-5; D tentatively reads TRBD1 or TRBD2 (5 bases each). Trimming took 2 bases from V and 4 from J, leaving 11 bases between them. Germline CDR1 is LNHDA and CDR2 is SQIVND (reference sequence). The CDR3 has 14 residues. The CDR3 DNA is TGTGCCAGTAGTATATGGGGGATGGGAGAGACCCAGTACTTC. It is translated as CASSIWGMGETQYF.

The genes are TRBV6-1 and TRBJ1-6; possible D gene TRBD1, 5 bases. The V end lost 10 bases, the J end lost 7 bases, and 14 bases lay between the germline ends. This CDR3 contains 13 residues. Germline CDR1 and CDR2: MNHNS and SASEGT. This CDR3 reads CATVGTVNSPLHF. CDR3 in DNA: TGTGCCACCGTTGGGACGGTAAATTCACCCCTCCACTTT.

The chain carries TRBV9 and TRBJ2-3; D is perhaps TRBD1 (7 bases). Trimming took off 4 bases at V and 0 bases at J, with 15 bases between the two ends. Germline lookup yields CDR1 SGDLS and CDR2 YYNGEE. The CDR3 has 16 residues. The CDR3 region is CASSLMEGASTDTQYF. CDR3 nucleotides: TGTGCCAGCAGCCTTATGGAGGGGGCCAGCACAGATACGCAGTATTTT.

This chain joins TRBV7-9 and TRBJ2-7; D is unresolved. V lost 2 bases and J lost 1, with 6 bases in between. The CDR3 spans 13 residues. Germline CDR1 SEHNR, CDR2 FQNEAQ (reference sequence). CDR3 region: CASSLSASYEQYF. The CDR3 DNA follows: TGTGCCAGCAGCTTATCGGCTTCCTACGAGCAGTACTTC.

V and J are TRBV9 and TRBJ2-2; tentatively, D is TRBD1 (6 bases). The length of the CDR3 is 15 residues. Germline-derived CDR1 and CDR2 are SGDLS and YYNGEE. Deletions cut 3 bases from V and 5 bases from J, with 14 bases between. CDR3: CASSGVGGLTGELFF. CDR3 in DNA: TGTGCCAGCAGCGGAGTTGGGGGCTTGACCGGGGAGCTGTTTTTT.

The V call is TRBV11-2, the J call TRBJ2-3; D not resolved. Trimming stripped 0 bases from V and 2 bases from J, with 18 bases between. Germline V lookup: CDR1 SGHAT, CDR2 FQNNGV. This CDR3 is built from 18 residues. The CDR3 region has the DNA TGTGCCAGCAGCTTAGATCCTCTGAGCAGCCGGAACACAGATACGCAGTATTTT. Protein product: CASSLDPLSSRNTDTQYF.

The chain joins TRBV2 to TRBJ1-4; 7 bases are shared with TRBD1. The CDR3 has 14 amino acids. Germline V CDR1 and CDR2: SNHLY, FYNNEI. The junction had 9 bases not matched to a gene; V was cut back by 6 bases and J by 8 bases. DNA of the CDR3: TGTGCCAGCAGGGGGGCAGGGGGAAGGGAAAAACTGTTTTTT. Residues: CASRGAGGREKLFF. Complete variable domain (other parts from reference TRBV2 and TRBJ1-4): EPEVTQTPSHQVTQMGQEVILRCVPISNHLYFYWYRQILGQKVEFLVSFYNNEISEKSEIFDDQFSVERPDGSNFTLKIRSTKLEDSAMYFCASRGAGGREKLFFGSGTQLSVL.

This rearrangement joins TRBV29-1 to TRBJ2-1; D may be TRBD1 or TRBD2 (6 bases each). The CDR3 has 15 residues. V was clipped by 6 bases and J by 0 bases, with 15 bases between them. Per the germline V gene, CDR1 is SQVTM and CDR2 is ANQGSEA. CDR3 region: CSVPRGGSSYNEQFF. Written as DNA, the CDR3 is TGCAGCGTACCGAGAGGGGGGAGCTCCTACAATGAGCAGTTCTTC.

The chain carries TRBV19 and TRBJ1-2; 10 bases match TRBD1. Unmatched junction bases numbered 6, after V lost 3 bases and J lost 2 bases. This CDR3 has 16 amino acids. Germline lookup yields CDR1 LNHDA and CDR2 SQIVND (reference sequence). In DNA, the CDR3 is TGTGCCAGTAGTATCCGACAGGGGGCGAACAACTATGGCTACACCTTC. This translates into CASSIRQGANNYGYTF. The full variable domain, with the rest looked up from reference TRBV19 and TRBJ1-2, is DGGITQSPKYLFRKEGQNVTLSCEQNLNHDAMYWYRQDPGQGLRLIYYSQIVNDFQKGDIAEGYSVSREKKESFPLTVTSAQKNPTAFYLCASSIRQGANNYGYTFGSGTRLTVV.

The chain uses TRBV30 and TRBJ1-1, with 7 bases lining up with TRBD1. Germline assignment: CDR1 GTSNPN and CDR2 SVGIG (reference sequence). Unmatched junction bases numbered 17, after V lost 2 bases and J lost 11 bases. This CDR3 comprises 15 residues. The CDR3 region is CAWSFPRGAVVGAFF. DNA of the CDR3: TGTGCCTGGAGTTTCCCCAGGGGGGCCGTCGTTGGTGCTTTCTTT.